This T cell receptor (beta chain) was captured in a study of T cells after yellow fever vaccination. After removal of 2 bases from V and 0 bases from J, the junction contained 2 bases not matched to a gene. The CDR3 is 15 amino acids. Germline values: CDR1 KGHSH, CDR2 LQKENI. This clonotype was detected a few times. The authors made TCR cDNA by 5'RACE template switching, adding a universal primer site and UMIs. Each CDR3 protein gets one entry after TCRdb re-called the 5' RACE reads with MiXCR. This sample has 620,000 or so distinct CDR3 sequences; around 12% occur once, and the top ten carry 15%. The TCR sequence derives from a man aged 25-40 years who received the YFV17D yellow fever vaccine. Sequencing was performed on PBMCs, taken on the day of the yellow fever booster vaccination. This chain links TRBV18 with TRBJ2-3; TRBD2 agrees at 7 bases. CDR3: CASSPRRESTDTQYF. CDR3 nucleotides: TGTGCCAGCTCACCAAGGCGGGAGAGCACAGATACGCAGTATTTT. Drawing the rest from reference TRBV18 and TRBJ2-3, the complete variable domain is NAGVMQNPRHLVRRRGQEARLRCSPMKGHSHVYWYRQLPEEGLKFMVYLQKENIIDESGMPKERFSAEFPKEGPSILRIQQVVRGDSAAYFCASSPRRESTDTQYFGPGTRLTVL.